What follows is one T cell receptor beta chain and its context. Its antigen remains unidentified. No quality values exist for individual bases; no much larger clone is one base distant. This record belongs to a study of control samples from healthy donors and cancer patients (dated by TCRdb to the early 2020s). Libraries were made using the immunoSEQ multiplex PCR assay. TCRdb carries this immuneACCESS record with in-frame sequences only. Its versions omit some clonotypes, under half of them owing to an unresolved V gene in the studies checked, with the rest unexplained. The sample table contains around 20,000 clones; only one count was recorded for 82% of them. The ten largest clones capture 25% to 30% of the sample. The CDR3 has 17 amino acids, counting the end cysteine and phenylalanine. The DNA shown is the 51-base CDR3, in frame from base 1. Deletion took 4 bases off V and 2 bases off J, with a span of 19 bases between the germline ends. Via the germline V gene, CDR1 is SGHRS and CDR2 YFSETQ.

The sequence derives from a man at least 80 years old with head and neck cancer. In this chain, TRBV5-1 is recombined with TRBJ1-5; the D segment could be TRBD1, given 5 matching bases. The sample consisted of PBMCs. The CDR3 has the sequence CASSPTLTDAGNQPQHF. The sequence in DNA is TGCGCCAGCAGCCCGACCCTGACAGATGCTGGCAATCAGCCCCAGCATTTT. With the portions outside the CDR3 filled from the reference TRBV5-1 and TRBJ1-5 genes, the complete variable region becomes KAGVTQTPRYLIKTRGQQVTLSCSPISGHRSVSWYQQTPGQGLQFLFEYFSETQRNKGNFPGRFSGRQFSNSRSEMNVSTLELGDSALYLCASSPTLTDAGNQPQHFGDGTRLSIL.